This T cell receptor beta chain was sequenced for a study of cytomegalovirus exposure and HLA in healthy donors. Study results and limitations: Generally TCR sequences proved uncommon, though certain public TCRs appeared in numerous donors. Published work reported that the classifier diagnosed cytomegalovirus status with high specificity and sensitivity. CMV antigen specificity was confirmed in vitro for a few CMV-associated chains.

The V gene end was trimmed by 0 bases and the J gene end by 3 bases; junction bases not matched to a gene: 7. This CDR3 is 17 amino acids long. Germline lookup yields CDR1 MGHRA and CDR2 YSYEKL. A note on this clone: Its matching antigen is unknown.

Primers included in the PCR were 60 Vbeta and 13 Jbeta primers. Assay: immunoSEQ multiplex PCR; the TCRdb copy retains only in-frame clones and omits some. This sample has approximately 190,000 clones; roughly 77% occur once, and the top ten carry around 3.7%. This clonotype was obtained from a man aged 35 to 55 in good health and CMV-seropositive. The sample taken for sequencing was PBMCs. The chain recombines TRBV4-1 with TRBJ2-3, with 9 bases aligning to TRBD2. The CDR3 reads CASSQDRAGGPTDTQYF. The CDR3 DNA follows: TGCGCCAGCAGCCAAGATAGGGCGGGGGGGCCAACAGATACGCAGTATTTT.